The clone carrying this T cell receptor (beta chain) was counted only a few times. The antigen is not known. The sample originates from a study of T cells after yellow fever vaccination. Study conclusions and caveats: Detected again after the booster were most primary-vaccination clones, at almost 97% CD4 and 88% CD8. Although the secondary response was weaker, it peaked faster, at day 5 versus 15.

From germline, CDR1 is MNHNS and CDR2 SASEGT. The CDR3 totals 15 residues. Between the trimmed V and J ends, which lost 4 bases and 7 bases, there was a span of 20 bases. MiXCR, applied by TCRdb to the 5' RACE reads, yields one record per CDR3 protein. The sample holds some 340,000 distinct CDR3 sequences, over 8.5% seen once. The rearrangement uses TRBV6-1 and TRBJ2-7; a possible D gene is TRBD1 (6 bases). This specimen consisted of CD4+ T cells sorted from PBMCs, obtained 45 days after the yellow fever booster vaccination. The receptor's source is a man between 18 and 35 years old who received the YFV17D yellow fever vaccine. CDR3 region: CASSGYRANLGEQYV. The CDR3, as DNA: TGTGCCAGCAGTGGTTACAGGGCTAACTTAGGGGAGCAGTACGTC.